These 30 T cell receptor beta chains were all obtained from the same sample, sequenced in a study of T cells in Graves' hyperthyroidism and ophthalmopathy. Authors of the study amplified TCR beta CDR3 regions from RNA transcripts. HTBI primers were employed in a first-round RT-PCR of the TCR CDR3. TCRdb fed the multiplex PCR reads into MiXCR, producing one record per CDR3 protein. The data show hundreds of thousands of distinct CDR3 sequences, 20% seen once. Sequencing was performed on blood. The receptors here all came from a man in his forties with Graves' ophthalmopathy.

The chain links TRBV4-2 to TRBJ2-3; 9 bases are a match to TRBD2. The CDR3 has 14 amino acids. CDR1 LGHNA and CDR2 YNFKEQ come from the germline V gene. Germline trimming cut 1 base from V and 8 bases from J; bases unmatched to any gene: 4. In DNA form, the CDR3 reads TGTGCCAGCAGCCAAGCTAGCGGGGTCCCTACGCAGTATTTT. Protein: CASSQASGVPTQYF.

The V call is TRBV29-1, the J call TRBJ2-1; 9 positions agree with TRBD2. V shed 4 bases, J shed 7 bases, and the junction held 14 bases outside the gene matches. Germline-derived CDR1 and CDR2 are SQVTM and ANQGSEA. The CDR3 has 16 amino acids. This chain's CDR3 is CSVVSGGGAFWNEQFF. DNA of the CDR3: TGCAGCGTTGTGTCTGGCGGGGGGGCCTTTTGGAATGAGCAGTTCTTC.

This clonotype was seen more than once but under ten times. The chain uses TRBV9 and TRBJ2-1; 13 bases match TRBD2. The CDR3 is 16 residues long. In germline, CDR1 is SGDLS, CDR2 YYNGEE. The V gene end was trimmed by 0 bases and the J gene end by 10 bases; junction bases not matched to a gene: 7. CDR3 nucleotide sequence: TGTGCCAGCAGCGTAGCGGGGACTAGCGGGACGGACGAGCAGTTCTTC. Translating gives CASSVAGTSGTDEQFF. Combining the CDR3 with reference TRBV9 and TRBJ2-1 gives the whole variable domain DSGVTQTPKHLITATGQRVTLRCSPRSGDLSVYWYQQSLDQGLQFLIQYYNGEERAKGNILERFSAQQFPDLHSELNLSSLELGDSALYFCASSVAGTSGTDEQFFGPGTRLTVL.

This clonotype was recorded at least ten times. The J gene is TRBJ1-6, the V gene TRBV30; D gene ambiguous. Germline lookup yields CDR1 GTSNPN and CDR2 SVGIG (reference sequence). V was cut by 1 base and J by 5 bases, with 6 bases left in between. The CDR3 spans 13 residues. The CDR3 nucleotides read TGTGCCTGGAGTGGGACGGATAATTCACCCCTCCACTTT. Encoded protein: CAWSGTDNSPLHF.

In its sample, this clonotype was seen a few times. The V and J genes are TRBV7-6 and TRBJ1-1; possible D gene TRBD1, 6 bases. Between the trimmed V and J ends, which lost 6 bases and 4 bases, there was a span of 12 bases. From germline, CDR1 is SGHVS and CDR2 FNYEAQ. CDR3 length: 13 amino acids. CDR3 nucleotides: TGTGCCAGCAGTATTGGACAGTCCACTGAAGCTTTCTTT. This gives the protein CASSIGQSTEAFF.

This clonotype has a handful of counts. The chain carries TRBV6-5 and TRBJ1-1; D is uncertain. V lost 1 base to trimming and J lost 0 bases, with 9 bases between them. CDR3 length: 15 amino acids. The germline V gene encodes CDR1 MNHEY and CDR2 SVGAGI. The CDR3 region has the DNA TGTGCCAGCAGTTACTTAGCCCCAATGAACACTGAAGCTTTCTTT. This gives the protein CASSYLAPMNTEAFF.

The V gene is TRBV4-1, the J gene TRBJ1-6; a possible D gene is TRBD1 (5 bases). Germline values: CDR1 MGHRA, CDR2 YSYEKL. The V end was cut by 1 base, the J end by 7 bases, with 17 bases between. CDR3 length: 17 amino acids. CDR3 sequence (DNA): TGCGCCAGCAGCCAAGGGTTTAGGGACGGACGAAATTCACCCCTCCACTTT. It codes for CASSQGFRDGRNSPLHF.

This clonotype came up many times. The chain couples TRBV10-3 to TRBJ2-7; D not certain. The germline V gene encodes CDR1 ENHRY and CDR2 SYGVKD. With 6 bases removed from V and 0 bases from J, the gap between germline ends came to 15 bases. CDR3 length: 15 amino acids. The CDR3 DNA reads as TGTGCCATCAGGGAAGGACCCGCCAGCTCCTACGAGCAGTACTTC. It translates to CAIREGPASSYEQYF.

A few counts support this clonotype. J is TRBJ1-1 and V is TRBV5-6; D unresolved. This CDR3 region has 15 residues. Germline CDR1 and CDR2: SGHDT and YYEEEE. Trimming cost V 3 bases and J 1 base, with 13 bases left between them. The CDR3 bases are TGTGCCAGCAGCTCGCCGCAGTCTTCGAACACTGAAGCTTTCTTT. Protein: CASSSPQSSNTEAFF. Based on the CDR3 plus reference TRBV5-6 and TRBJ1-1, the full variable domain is DAGVTQSPTHLIKTRGQQVTLRCSPKSGHDTVSWYQQALGQGPQFIFQYYEEEERQRGNFPDRFSGHQFPNYSSELNVNALLLGDSALYLCASSSPQSSNTEAFFGQGTRLTVV.

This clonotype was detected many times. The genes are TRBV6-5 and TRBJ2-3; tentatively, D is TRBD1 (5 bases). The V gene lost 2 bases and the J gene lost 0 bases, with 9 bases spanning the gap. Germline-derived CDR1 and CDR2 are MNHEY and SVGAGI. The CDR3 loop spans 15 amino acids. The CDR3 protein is CASSYKGVSTDTQYF. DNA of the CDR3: TGTGCCAGCAGTTACAAAGGGGTCAGCACAGATACGCAGTATTTT.

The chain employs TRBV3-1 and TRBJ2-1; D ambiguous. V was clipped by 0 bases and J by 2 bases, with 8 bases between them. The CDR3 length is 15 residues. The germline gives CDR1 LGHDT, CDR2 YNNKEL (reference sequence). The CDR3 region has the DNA TGTGCCAGCAGCCAAGACCGGAGAGCCTACAATGAGCAGTTCTTC. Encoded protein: CASSQDRRAYNEQFF.

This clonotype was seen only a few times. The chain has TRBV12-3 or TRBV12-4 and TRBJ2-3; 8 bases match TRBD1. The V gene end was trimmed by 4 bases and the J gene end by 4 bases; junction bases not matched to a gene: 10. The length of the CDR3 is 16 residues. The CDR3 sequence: CASSYGTGQASDTQYF. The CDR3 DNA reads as TGTGCCAGCAGTTACGGGACAGGACAAGCATCAGATACGCAGTATTTT.

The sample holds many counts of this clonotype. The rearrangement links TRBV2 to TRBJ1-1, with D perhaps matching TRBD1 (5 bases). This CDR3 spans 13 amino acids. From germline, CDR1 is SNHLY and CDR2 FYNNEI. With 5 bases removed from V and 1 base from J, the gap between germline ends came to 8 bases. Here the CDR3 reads CASSRQQNTEAFF. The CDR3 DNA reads TGTGCCAGCAGTAGACAGCAGAACACTGAAGCTTTCTTT.

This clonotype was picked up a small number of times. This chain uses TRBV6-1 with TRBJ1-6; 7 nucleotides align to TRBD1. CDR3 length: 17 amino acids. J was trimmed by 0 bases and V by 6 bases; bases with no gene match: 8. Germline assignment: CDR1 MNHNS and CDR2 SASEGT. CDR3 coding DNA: TGTGCCAGCAGCGGCGACAGGGCGAGCTCCTATAATTCACCCCTCCACTTT. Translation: CASSGDRASSYNSPLHF.

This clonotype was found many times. CDR3 sequence (DNA): TGTGCCAGCAGTTTAGCGTCGCTTGTCCAGTTCTTC. Translated, it gives CASSLASLVQFF. The chain links TRBV28 to TRBJ2-1, with no clear D. The CDR3 contains 12 residues. Germline V lookup: CDR1 MDHEN, CDR2 SYDVKM. Trimming took 2 bases from V and 13 from J, leaving 12 bases between them.

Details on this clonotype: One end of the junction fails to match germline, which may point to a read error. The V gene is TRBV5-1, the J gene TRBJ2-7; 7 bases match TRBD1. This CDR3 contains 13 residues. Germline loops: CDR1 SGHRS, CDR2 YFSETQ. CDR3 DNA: TGTGCCAAGAAACAGGGGAGTCGCCACGAGCAGTACTTC. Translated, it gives CAKKQGSRHEQYF.

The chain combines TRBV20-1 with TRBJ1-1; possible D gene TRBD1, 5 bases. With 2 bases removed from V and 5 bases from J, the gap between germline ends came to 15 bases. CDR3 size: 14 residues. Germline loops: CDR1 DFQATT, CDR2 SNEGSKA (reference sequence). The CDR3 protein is CSARPQGGETEAFF. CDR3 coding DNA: TGCAGTGCTAGACCCCAGGGAGGAGAGACTGAAGCTTTCTTT.

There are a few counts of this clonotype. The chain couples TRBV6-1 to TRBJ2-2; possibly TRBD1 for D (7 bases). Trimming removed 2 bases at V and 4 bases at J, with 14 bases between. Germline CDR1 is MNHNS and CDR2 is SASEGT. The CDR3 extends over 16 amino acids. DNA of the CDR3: TGTGCCAGCAGTGAATTCGGGGGACAGCTCACCGGGGAGCTGTTTTTT. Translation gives CASSEFGGQLTGELFF.

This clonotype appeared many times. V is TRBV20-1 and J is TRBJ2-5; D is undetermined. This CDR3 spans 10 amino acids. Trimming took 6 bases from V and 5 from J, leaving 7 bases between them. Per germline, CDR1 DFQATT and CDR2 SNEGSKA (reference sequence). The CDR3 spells CSALRETQYF. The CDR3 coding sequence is TGCAGTGCGCTTCGGGAGACCCAGTACTTC.

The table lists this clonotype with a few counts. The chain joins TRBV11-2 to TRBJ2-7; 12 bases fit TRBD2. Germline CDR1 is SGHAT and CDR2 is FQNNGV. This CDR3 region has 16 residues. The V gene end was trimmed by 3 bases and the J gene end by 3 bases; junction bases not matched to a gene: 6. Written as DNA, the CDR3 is TGTGCCAGCAGCTTCTCGACTAGCGGGAGTATCTACGAGCAGTACTTC. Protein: CASSFSTSGSIYEQYF.

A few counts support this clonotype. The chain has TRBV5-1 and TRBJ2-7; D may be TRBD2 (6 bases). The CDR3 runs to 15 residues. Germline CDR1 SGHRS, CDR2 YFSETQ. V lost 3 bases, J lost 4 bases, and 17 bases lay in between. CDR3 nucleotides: TGCGCCAGCAGCTCCACTCTCGGAGGGCGGTACGAGCAGTACTTC. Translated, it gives CASSSTLGGRYEQYF. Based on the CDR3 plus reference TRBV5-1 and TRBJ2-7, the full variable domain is KAGVTQTPRYLIKTRGQQVTLSCSPISGHRSVSWYQQTPGQGLQFLFEYFSETQRNKGNFPGRFSGRQFSNSRSEMNVSTLELGDSALYLCASSSTLGGRYEQYFGPGTRLTVT.

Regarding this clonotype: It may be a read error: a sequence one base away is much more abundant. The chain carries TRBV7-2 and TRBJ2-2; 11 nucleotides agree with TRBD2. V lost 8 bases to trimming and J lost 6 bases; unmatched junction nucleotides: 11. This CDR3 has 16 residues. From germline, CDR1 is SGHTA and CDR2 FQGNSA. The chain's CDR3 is CASGYLAGGRAGELFF. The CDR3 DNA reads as TGTGCCAGCGGCTACCTAGCGGGAGGCCGGGCCGGGGAGCTGTTTTTT.

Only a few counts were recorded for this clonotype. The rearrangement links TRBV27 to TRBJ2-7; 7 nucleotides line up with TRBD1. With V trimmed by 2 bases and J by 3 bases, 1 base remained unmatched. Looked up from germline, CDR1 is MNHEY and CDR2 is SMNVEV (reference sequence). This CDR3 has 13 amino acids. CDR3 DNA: TGTGCCAGCAGTTTAAGGACAGGCTACGAGCAGTACTTC. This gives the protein CASSLRTGYEQYF.

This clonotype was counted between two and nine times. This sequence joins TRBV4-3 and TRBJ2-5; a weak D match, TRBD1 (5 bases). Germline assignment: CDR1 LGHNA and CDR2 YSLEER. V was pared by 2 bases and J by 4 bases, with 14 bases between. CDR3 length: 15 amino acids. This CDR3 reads CASSQKGAVGETQYF. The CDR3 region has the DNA TGCGCCAGCAGCCAAAAAGGGGCGGTCGGAGAGACCCAGTACTTC.

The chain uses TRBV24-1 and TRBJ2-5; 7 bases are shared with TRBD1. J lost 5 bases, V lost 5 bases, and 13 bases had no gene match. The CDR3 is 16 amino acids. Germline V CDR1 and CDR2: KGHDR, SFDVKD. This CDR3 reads CATSAKERGRLETQYF. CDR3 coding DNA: TGTGCCACCAGTGCCAAAGAGAGGGGGCGTTTGGAGACCCAGTACTTC.

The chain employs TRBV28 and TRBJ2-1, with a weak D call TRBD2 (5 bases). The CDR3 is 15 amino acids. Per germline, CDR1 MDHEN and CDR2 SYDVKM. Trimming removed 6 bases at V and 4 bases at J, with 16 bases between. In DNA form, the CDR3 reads TGTGCCAGCAGCTTGCTGGGAGAACAATACAATGAGCAGTTCTTC. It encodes CASSLLGEQYNEQFF.

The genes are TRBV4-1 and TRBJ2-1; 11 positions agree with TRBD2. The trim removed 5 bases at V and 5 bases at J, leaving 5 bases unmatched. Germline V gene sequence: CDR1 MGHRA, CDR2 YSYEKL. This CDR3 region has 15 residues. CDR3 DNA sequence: TGCGCCAGCAGCTCTAGCGGGAGGTTTGACAATGAGCAGTTCTTC. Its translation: CASSSSGRFDNEQFF.

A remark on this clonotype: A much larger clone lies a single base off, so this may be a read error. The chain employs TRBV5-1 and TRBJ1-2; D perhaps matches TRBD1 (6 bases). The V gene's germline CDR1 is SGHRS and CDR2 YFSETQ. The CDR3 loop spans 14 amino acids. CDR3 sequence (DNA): TGCCCCAGCAGCTTGAAAGGACAGAACTATGGCTACACCTTC. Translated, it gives CPSSLKGQNYGYTF.

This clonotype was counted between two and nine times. The CDR3 DNA is TGCAGTGCTAGGACAGGAGTAAATCAGCCCCAGCATTTT. Translation gives CSARTGVNQPQHF. The chain employs TRBV20-1 and TRBJ1-5; maybe TRBD1 (6 bases). CDR1 DFQATT and CDR2 SNEGSKA come from the germline V gene (reference sequence). This CDR3 region has 13 residues. V lost 3 bases to trimming and J lost 4 bases, with 10 bases between them.

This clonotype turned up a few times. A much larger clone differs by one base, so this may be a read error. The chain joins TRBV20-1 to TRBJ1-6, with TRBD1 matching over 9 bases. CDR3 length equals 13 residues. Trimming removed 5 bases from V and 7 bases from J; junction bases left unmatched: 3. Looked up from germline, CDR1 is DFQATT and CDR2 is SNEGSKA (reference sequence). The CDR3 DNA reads TGCAGTGCTCCCGGGACAGGGAATTCACCCCTCCACTTT. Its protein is CSAPGTGNSPLHF.